This is a list of T cell receptor beta chains from one sample in a study of blood T cells in healthy people across ages. TCRdb analysed the 5' RACE reads with MiXCR anew, one entry per CDR3 protein. The table has over 600,000 distinct CDR3 sequences, just over 55% seen once. Material: blood. Source of these receptors: a man aged 35 to 55 in good health. Both conserved end residues are part of each CDR3. Fields, in order: CDR3 DNA, CDR3 protein, CDR3 length, D gene, clone size, J gene, V gene. A D gene is named only where the DNA matches it firmly. For some rows the clone size is stated as once, few or many, or as a class when expanded; others skip it.

TGCAGTGCTAGAATCCTCCTAGGCCGGGGAGAGACCCAGTACTTC | CSARILLGRGETQYF | 15 | NA | NA | TRBJ2-5 | TRBV20-1
TGCGCCAGCAGCTTGGAGCAGGGGGGCAACACAGATACGCAGTATTTT | CASSLEQGGNTDTQYF | 16 | NA | once | TRBJ2-3 | TRBV5-1
TGTGCCAGCAGGCAACTTGGAGACTATGGCTACACCTTC | CASRQLGDYGYTF | 13 | NA | NA | TRBJ1-2 | TRBV6-1
TGTGCCAGCAGTCCGATTTCGGGACCCACAGATACGCAGTATTTT | CASSPISGPTDTQYF | 15 | NA | NA | TRBJ2-3 | TRBV28
TGCAGCGTTCGACTAGCGGGGGGCCCCAGCTCCTACAATGAGCAGTTCTTC | CSVRLAGGPSSYNEQFF | 17 | TRBD2 | NA | TRBJ2-1 | TRBV29-1
TGCGCCAGCAGCCAAGATGGTCCGGGAACATCGTCTGCGGTGCAGTACTTC | CASSQDGPGTSSAVQYF | 17 | NA | NA | TRBJ2-7 | TRBV4-3
TGTGCCAGCCCGGAACCACTCAGCGGGAGTAGAGATACGCAGTATTTT | CASPEPLSGSRDTQYF | 16 | TRBD2 | NA | TRBJ2-3 | TRBV7-2
TGCAGCGTTGAAGGGATCCACCAGGATACGCAGTATTTT | CSVEGIHQDTQYF | 13 | NA | NA | TRBJ2-3 | TRBV29-1
TGTGCCAGCAGCTTTCCGGGACTAGCATCCGAGCAGTACTTC | CASSFPGLASEQYF | 14 | TRBD2 | many | TRBJ2-7 | TRBV5-6
TGTGCCAGCAGTTCGCCCCGGGATACGCAGTATTTT | CASSSPRDTQYF | 12 | NA | few | TRBJ2-3 | TRBV6-5
TGTGCCAGCAGAACTGGCGGAGCCCTGGGGGAGCAGTACTTC | CASRTGGALGEQYF | 14 | NA | few | TRBJ2-7 | TRBV28
TGTGCCAGCAGCATGTCCGGAGTGCTTAGGAACTCCTACGAGCAGTACTTC | CASSMSGVLRNSYEQYF | 17 | NA | NA | TRBJ2-7 | TRBV11-2
TGTGCCAGCAGCCAAGGCTGGGAGGGAACGCCGTACTTC | CASSQGWEGTPYF | 13 | TRBD2 | NA | TRBJ2-7 | TRBV14